This T cell receptor (beta chain) appears in the sequencing data of a study of shared clonotypes between healthy human individuals. Germline values: CDR1 LGHNA, CDR2 YSLEER. Between the trimmed V and J ends, which lost 0 bases and 2 bases, there was a span of 11 bases. The CDR3 extends over 15 amino acids. Investigators spread the genomic DNA of each subset evenly over several immunoSEQ plates. The table came from immunoSEQ multiplex PCR; TCRdb's copy has only in-frame clones and leaves some out. The sample includes around 2,100,000 clones, about 95% seen only once; the top ten take around 1.2%. Selected positively for CCR7 and CD45RO-negative, naive CD8 cells excluded terminally differentiated effector memory CD45RA+ cells.

The receptor comes from a man between 18 and 29 years old in good health. This rearrangement joins TRBV4-3 to TRBJ2-7; D unresolved. The specimen was naive CD8+ T cells sorted from blood. The DNA for the CDR3 is TGCGCCAGCAGCCAAGACAGGTTCCCAGCCTACGAGCAGTACTTC. Its translation: CASSQDRFPAYEQYF.